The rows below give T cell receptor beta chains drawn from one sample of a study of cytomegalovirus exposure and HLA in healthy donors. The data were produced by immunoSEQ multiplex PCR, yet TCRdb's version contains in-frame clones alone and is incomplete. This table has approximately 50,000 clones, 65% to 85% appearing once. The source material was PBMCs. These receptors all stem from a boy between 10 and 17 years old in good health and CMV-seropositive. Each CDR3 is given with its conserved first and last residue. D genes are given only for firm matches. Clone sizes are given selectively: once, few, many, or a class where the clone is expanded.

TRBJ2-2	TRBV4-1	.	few	CASSPVDSYTGELFF	TGCGCCAGCAGCCCCGTGGACAGTTACACCGGGGAGCTGTTTTTT
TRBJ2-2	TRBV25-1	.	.	CSSSELTLTGELFF	TGTTCCAGCAGTGAACTTACCCTAACCGGGGAGCTGTTTTTT
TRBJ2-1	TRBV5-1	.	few	CASSLAGGENNEQFF	TGCGCCAGCAGCTTGGCCGGCGGGGAGAACAATGAGCAGTTCTTC
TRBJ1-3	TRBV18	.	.	CASSPEGNTIYF	TGTGCCAGCTCACCGGAGGGGAACACCATATATTTT
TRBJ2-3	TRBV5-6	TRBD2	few	CASSLYLSGGADTQYF	TGTGCCAGCAGCTTGTACTTAAGCGGGGGCGCAGATACGCAGTATTTT
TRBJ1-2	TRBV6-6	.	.	CASSTTTGPNYGYTF	TGTGCCAGCAGCACAACGACAGGTCCTAACTATGGCTACACCTTC
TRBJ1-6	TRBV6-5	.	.	CASRDMGYNSPLHF	TGTGCCAGCAGAGACATGGGTTATAATTCACCCCTCCACTTT
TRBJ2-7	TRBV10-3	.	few	CAIRGQGPLEQYF	TGTGCCATCAGAGGTCAGGGCCCTCTCGAGCAGTACTTC
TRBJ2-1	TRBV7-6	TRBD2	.	CASSQRPGRGGGEQFF	TGTGCCAGCAGTCAGAGACCTGGACGCGGGGGTGGGGAGCAGTTCTTC
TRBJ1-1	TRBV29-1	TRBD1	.	CSVARGLSEAFF	TGCAGCGTTGCCAGGGGGCTGTCTGAAGCTTTCTTT
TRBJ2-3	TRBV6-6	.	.	CATGGRGPDTQYF	TGTGCCACCGGGGGGCGAGGGCCAGATACGCAGTATTTT
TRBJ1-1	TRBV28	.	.	CASTTRGLRAFF	TGTGCCAGCACAACGCGCGGGCTGAGAGCTTTCTTT
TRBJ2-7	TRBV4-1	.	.	CASSQEWEEQYF	TGCGCCAGCAGCCAAGAGTGGGAGGAGCAGTACTTC
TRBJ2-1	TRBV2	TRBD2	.	CASESGSNNEQFF	TGTGCCAGCGAAAGCGGGAGCAACAATGAGCAGTTCTTC
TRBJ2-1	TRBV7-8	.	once	CASSLDRGTPFF	TGTGCCAGCAGCTTAGATAGGGGAACGCCGTTCTTC
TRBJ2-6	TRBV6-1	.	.	CASVGPDRKLTF	TGTGCCAGCGTGGGTCCTGACAGAAAGCTGACTTTC
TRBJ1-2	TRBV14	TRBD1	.	CASSPGQYYGYTF	TGTGCCAGCAGCCCGGGACAGTACTATGGCTACACCTTC
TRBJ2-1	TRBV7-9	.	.	CSGGLHTNEQFF	TGTTCCGGGGGGCTGCATACAAATGAGCAGTTCTTC
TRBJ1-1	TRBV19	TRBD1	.	CASKGQGWVTEAFF	TGTGCCAGTAAAGGACAGGGGTGGGTCACTGAAGCTTTCTTT
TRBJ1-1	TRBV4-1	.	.	CASSLLGLANTEAFF	TGCGCCAGCAGCCTGTTGGGCCTAGCCAACACTGAAGCTTTCTTT
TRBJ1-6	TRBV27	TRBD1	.	CASSLGDRGISPLHF	TGTGCCAGCAGTTTAGGGGACAGGGGGATTTCACCCCTCCACTTT
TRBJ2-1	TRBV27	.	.	CASSLAPMGLQFF	TGTGCCAGCAGTTTAGCTCCCATGGGCTTACAGTTCTTC
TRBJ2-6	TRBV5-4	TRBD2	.	CASSSGGLTRSGANVLTF	TGTGCCAGCAGCTCGGGGGGTCTAACCCGCTCTGGGGCCAACGTCCTGACTTTC
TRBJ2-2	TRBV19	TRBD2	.	CASSMREGTGELFF	TGTGCCAGTAGTATGAGGGAGGGCACCGGGGAGCTGTTTTTT
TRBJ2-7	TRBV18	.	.	CASSQTGRSAEQYF	TGTGCCAGCTCACAAACAGGGAGATCAGCCGAGCAGTACTTC
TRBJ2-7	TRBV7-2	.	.	CASSLGPTMYEQYF	TGTGCCAGCAGCTTAGGACCTACTATGTACGAGCAGTACTTC
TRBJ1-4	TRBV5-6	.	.	CASSLAGVNEKLFF	TGTGCCAGCAGCTTGGCAGGGGTAAATGAAAAACTGTTTTTT
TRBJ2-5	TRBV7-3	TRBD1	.	CASKETGARETQYF	TGTGCCAGCAAGGAGACAGGGGCGCGGGAGACCCAGTACTTC
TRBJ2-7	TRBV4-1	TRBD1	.	CASSPGDRDSYEQYF	TGCGCCAGCAGCCCCGGCGACAGGGACTCCTACGAGCAGTACTTC
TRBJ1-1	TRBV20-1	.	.	CSATRVTEAFF	TGCAGTGCTACCAGGGTCACTGAAGCTTTCTTT
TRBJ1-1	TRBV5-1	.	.	CASSVNTMNTEAFF	TGCGCCAGCAGCGTGAATACTATGAACACTGAAGCTTTCTTT
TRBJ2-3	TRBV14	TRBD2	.	CASSDRGLPWYF	TGTGCCAGCAGCGACCGGGGACTACCGTGGTATTTT
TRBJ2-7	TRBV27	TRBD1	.	CASNHGQGASQEQYF	TGTGCCAGCAACCACGGACAGGGGGCTTCTCAGGAGCAGTACTTC
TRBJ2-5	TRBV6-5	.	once	CASSWTVQETQYF	TGTGCCAGCAGTTGGACAGTCCAAGAGACCCAGTACTTC
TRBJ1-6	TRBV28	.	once	CASRLTGLRNSPLHF	TGTGCCAGCAGACTTACAGGGTTGAGGAATTCACCCCTCCACTTT
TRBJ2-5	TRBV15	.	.	CATSRDRGLQETQYF	TGTGCCACCAGCAGAGATCGGGGTCTCCAAGAGACCCAGTACTTC
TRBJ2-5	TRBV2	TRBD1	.	CASSEGGQGTETQYF	TGTGCCAGCAGTGAGGGGGGACAGGGAACGGAGACCCAGTACTTC
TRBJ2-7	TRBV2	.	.	CASRGDFGHEQYF	TGTGCCAGCAGGGGGGACTTCGGGCACGAGCAGTACTTC
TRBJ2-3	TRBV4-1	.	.	CASSVVGGPGTDTQYF	TGCGCCAGCAGCGTCGTTGGGGGCCCGGGCACAGATACGCAGTATTTT
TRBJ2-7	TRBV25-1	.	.	CASSLEGYEQYF	TGTGCCAGCAGTCTCGAGGGCTACGAGCAGTACTTC
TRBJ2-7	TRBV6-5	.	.	CASSYFDSQAEQYF	TGTGCCAGCAGTTACTTCGACAGTCAGGCCGAGCAGTACTTC
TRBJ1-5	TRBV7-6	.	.	CASSRDSRSNQPQHF	TGTGCCAGCAGCAGAGACAGTCGTAGCAATCAGCCCCAGCATTTT
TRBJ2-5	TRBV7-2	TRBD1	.	CASRPRQGAWETQYF	TGTGCCAGCAGACCACGCCAGGGGGCTTGGGAGACCCAGTACTTC
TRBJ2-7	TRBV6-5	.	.	CASRARLGDEQYF	TGTGCCAGCAGGGCCAGGCTAGGGGACGAGCAGTACTTC
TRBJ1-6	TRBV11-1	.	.	CASSLGFGNRNSPLHF	TGTGCCAGCAGCTTAGGGTTTGGGAACAGGAATTCACCCCTCCACTTT
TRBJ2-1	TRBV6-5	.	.	CASSSTPRGEQFF	TGTGCCAGCAGTTCAACCCCGAGAGGTGAGCAGTTCTTC
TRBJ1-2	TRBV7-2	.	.	CASSLQFSNYGYTF	TGTGCCAGCAGCTTGCAGTTCAGTAACTATGGCTACACCTTC
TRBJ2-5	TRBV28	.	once	CASSGRLGWETQYF	TGTGCCAGCAGTGGGAGACTAGGTTGGGAGACCCAGTACTTC
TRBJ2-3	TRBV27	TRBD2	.	CASSPLAGGLGDTQYF	TGTGCCAGCAGTCCCCTAGCGGGGGGCCTGGGGGATACGCAGTATTTT
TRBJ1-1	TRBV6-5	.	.	CASSSPTMGARTEAFF	TGTGCCAGCAGTTCCCCAACTATGGGGGCGAGGACTGAAGCTTTCTTT
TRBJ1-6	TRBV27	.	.	CASSWTAGSPLHF	TGTGCCAGCAGTTGGACAGCAGGTTCACCCCTCCACTTT
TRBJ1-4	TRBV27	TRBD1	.	CASSFWQGDEKLFF	TGTGCCAGCAGTTTTTGGCAGGGGGACGAAAAACTGTTTTTT
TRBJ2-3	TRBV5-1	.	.	CASSLVDAGTRSSTDTQYF	TGCGCCAGCAGCTTGGTTGATGCCGGGACAAGAAGTAGCACAGATACGCAGTATTTT